This TCR beta chain was documented in a study of Graves' ophthalmopathy and Graves' hyperthyroidism. The sequenced template was RNA, covering the TCR beta CDR3 region. After a first-round RT-PCR with HTBI primers, a second-round multiplex PCR was run. TCRdb itself ran the multiplex PCR reads through MiXCR, one entry per CDR3 protein. Of approximately 380,000 distinct CDR3 sequences in the sample, under 25% were seen once. People with hyperthyroidism were aged 18 to 65 and newly diagnosed, under 2 months' duration. PBMCs were obtained from about 9.4 ml of fresh peripheral blood. This sequence originates from a woman aged 18 to 35 with stable Graves' hyperthyroidism. Material: peripheral blood.

The CDR3 DNA sequence: TGTGCCAGCAGTTTTAGGGGAACAGGGGGCGGCAATCAGCCCCAGCATTTT. It codes for CASSFRGTGGGNQPQHF. V is TRBV28 and J is TRBJ1-5, with TRBD1 matching over 9 bases. The CDR3 covers 17 residues. In germline, CDR1 is MDHEN, CDR2 SYDVKM. V shed 3 bases and J 2 bases; nucleotides not matched to a gene: 8.